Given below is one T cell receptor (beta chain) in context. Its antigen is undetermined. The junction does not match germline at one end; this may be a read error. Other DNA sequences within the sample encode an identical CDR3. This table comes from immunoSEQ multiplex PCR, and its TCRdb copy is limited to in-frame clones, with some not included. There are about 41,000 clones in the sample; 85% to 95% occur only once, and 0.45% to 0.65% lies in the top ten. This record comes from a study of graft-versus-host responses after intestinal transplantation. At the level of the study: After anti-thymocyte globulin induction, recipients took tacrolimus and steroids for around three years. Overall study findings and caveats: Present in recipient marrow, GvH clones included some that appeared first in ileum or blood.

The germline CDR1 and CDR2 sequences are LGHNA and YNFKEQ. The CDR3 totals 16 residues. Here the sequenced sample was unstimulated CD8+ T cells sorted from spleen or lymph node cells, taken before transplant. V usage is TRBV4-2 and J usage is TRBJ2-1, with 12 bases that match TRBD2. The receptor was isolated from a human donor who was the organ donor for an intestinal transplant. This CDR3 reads CASSQDLAGGNNEQFF. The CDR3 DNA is TGTGCCAGCAGTCAAGATCTAGCGGGGGGGAACAATGAGCAGTTCTTC.